This T cell receptor (beta chain) was identified during a study of blood T cell repertoires in COVID-19. Study summary: T cells, B-cell-depleted T cells, or PBMCs provided the cDNA or gDNA that served as material.

While infection was still active, Seattle patients were enrolled and then followed longitudinally. Here immunoSEQ multiplex PCR was the method, and the copy in TCRdb shows in-frame clones only, minus some. The top ten hold 9.6% of the sample, which has 81,000 or so clones, roughly 85% seen once. CDR3 length equals 14 residues. Germline V gene sequence: CDR1 GTSNPN, CDR2 SVGIG (reference sequence). Trimming pared 0 bases from V and 0 bases from J, leaving 7 bases between. The receptor was isolated from a man in his fifties or sixties with COVID-19, enrolled during active disease. This chain uses TRBV30 with TRBJ2-3; D is ambiguous. Sequencing input: peripheral blood. This CDR3 is CAWSVGSSTDTQYF. The CDR3 region has the DNA TGTGCCTGGAGTGTGGGCAGCAGCACAGATACGCAGTATTTT.